Listed below are T cell receptor beta chains from one sample, sequenced in a study of T-cell memory formation after mild COVID-19. MiXCR was run by TCRdb on the 5' RACE reads, yielding one entry per CDR3 protein. The top ten hold about a fifth of the sample, which has hundreds of thousands of distinct CDR3 sequences, approximately 14% seen once. The material sequenced was PBMCs or a T cell subset sorted from them (not recorded which). All receptors come from a man aged 18 to 29 who had mild COVID-19 (a few samples of this study predate the infection). Cell type and time point are not known. CDR3s include the opening cysteine and the closing phenylalanine or tryptophan. Fields, in order: J gene, clone size, V gene, D gene, CDR3 protein, CDR3 DNA. The D gene is left open where the match is weak. Expanded clones are given a class, and other clones once, few, many or no size at all.

TRBJ1-6,.,TRBV4-1,TRBD1,CASSRGTENNSPLHF,TGCGCCAGCAGCCGGGGGACAGAAAATAATTCACCCCTCCACTTT
TRBJ2-1,.,TRBV2,.,CASTLEGGPLEQFF,TGTGCCAGCACTTTGGAGGGGGGGCCCCTGGAGCAGTTCTTC
TRBJ1-2,.,TRBV6-2/TRBV6-3,.,CASSYPGTPGLENYGYTF,TGTGCCAGCAGTTACCCCGGGACACCCGGCCTTGAAAACTATGGCTACACCTTC
TRBJ2-5,many,TRBV5-1,.,CASSPDPRETQYF,TGCGCCAGCAGCCCAGACCCACGTGAGACCCAGTACTTC
TRBJ2-5,few,TRBV27,TRBD2,CASSYSGLDYTQYF,TGTGCCAGCAGTTATTCGGGACTAGATTATACCCAGTACTTC
TRBJ2-7,.,TRBV20-1,.,CSARTGGSSYEQYF,TGCAGTGCTAGAACCGGGGGCAGCTCCTACGAGCAGTACTTC
TRBJ2-1,.,TRBV6-2/TRBV6-3,TRBD2,CARRPSGRSYNEQFF,TGTGCCAGAAGACCTAGCGGGCGATCCTACAATGAGCAGTTCTTC
TRBJ2-3,few,TRBV15,.,CATSVKAGGTTDTQYF,TGTGCCACCAGCGTCAAAGCCGGGGGAACCACAGATACGCAGTATTTT
TRBJ2-4,few,TRBV6-6,.,CASSSGGAGNIQYF,TGTGCCAGCAGCTCCGGCGGGGCAGGGAACATTCAGTACTTC
TRBJ1-4,.,TRBV12-3/TRBV12-4,TRBD1,CASSFRDSDEKLFF,TGTGCCAGCAGTTTCCGGGACAGTGATGAAAAACTGTTTTTT
TRBJ2-5,few,TRBV5-1,TRBD2,CASSSQGTKQETQYF,TGCGCCAGCAGCTCGCAAGGGACTAAGCAAGAGACCCAGTACTTC
TRBJ2-1,many,TRBV15,.,CATSRVPGLTDEQFF,TGTGCCACCAGCAGGGTTCCAGGTCTGACGGACGAGCAGTTCTTC
TRBJ1-2,.,TRBV6-5,TRBD1,CASSYSSGTGYGYTF,TGTGCCAGCAGTTACTCTTCCGGGACAGGGTATGGCTACACCTTC
TRBJ1-4,.,TRBV28,.,CASSLFGPIEKLFF,TGTGCCAGCAGTTTATTCGGGCCGATTGAAAAACTGTTTTTT
TRBJ1-5,once,TRBV27,.,CASSLFGRSQPQHF,TGTGCCAGCAGTTTATTTGGCAGGAGTCAGCCCCAGCATTTT
TRBJ1-2,.,TRBV6-5,.,CASSPFPQGTSYGYTF,TGTGCCAGCAGTCCCTTCCCGCAGGGCACAAGCTATGGCTACACCTTC
TRBJ2-7,few,TRBV2,.,CASSEYYEQYF,TGTGCCAGCAGTGAATACTACGAGCAGTACTTC
TRBJ2-7,few,TRBV30,.,CAWSRGTLEQYF,TGTGCCTGGAGTCGGGGGACGCTCGAGCAGTACTTC
TRBJ1-1,few,TRBV20-1,.,CSASKQGAWAFF,TGCAGTGCTAGTAAACAGGGCGCCTGGGCTTTCTTT
TRBJ2-3,.,TRBV2,.,CASSAGLITDTQYF,TGTGCCAGCAGCGCCGGACTAATCACAGATACGCAGTATTTT
TRBJ2-3,.,TRBV7-9,.,CASSLVRGRDTQYF,TGTGCCAGCAGCTTAGTCCGGGGACGGGATACGCAGTATTTT
TRBJ2-3,many,TRBV3-1,.,CASSQRWDLSTDTQYF,TGTGCCAGCAGCCAAAGATGGGACTTAAGCACAGATACGCAGTATTTT
TRBJ1-1,.,TRBV3-1,.,CASSQTDMNTEAFF,TGTGCCAGCAGCCAGACGGATATGAACACTGAAGCTTTCTTT
TRBJ1-1,few,TRBV3-1,TRBD1,CASSQNLGPYGTGAFF,TGTGCCAGCAGCCAAAACCTTGGGCCTTACGGGACAGGGGCTTTCTTT
TRBJ1-2,many,TRBV20-1,TRBD1,CSARGGGQGLGGYTF,TGCAGTGCTAGAGGGGGGGGACAGGGTTTGGGTGGCTACACCTTC
TRBJ1-1,.,TRBV3-1,TRBD1,CASSQPTGVIGTEAFF,TGTGCCAGCAGCCAACCGACAGGGGTAATTGGCACTGAAGCTTTCTTT
TRBJ1-1,many,TRBV6-2/TRBV6-3,.,CASSYGLSSEAFF,TGTGCCAGCAGTTACGGTCTAAGCAGTGAAGCTTTCTTT
TRBJ1-5,.,TRBV2,.,CASSDHRESQHF,TGTGCCAGCAGTGACCACAGGGAGTCCCAGCATTTT
TRBJ2-2,many,TRBV5-1,TRBD1,CASSSIQGAWDTGELFF,TGCGCCAGCAGCTCCATACAGGGGGCTTGGGACACCGGGGAGCTGTTTTTT
TRBJ2-5,few,TRBV27,.,CASSLGAGETQYF,TGTGCCAGCAGTTTAGGCGCGGGGGAGACCCAGTACTTC
TRBJ1-2,few,TRBV5-1,TRBD1,CASSTGTGATNYGYTF,TGCGCCAGCAGCACGGGGACAGGGGCAACTAACTATGGCTACACCTTC
TRBJ1-1,few,TRBV6-5,TRBD1,CASRATGGTEAFF,TGTGCCAGCAGGGCGACAGGGGGCACTGAAGCTTTCTTT
TRBJ2-2,.,TRBV27,.,CASSFWTAAGELFF,TGTGCCAGCAGTTTCTGGACAGCCGCCGGGGAGCTGTTTTTT
TRBJ2-7,.,TRBV7-2,.,CASSFLLPYEQYF,TGTGCCAGCAGCTTTCTCCTTCCCTACGAGCAGTACTTC
TRBJ1-1,many,TRBV5-1,TRBD1,CASSWDRGNTEAFF,TGCGCCAGCAGCTGGGACAGGGGGAACACTGAAGCTTTCTTT
TRBJ2-3,many,TRBV7-2,TRBD1,CASSSGWGQGTGDTQYF,TGTGCCAGCAGCTCCGGTTGGGGACAGGGTACTGGAGATACGCAGTATTTT
TRBJ1-4,few,TRBV4-1,.,CASSQDRGTELRNEKLFF,TGCGCCAGCAGCCAAGATCGAGGCACCGAGCTACGGAATGAAAAACTGTTTTTT
TRBJ2-3,.,TRBV5-1,TRBD2,CASSLPGLADRIPSTDTQYF,TGCGCCAGCAGCCTACCGGGACTAGCGGACCGAATCCCTAGCACAGATACGCAGTATTTT
TRBJ2-5,many,TRBV11-2,.,CASSTGAQETQYF,TGTGCCAGCAGTACGGGGGCGCAAGAGACCCAGTACTTC
TRBJ2-4,.,TRBV28,.,CASSHRDARYF,TGTGCCAGCAGTCACCGGGACGCTCGGTACTTC
TRBJ1-2,few,TRBV12-3/TRBV12-4,.,CASSQTNYGYTF,TGTGCCAGCAGTCAGACGAACTATGGCTACACCTTC
TRBJ2-3,.,TRBV2,.,CASRWDHWADTQYF,TGTGCCAGCCGGTGGGACCACTGGGCAGATACGCAGTATTTT
TRBJ1-2,few,TRBV29-1,.,CSVEDLVVGYTF,TGCAGCGTTGAAGACCTGGTGGTTGGCTACACCTTC
TRBJ2-1,.,TRBV9,TRBD1,CASRSPGGNEQFF,TGTGCCAGCCGTAGCCCAGGGGGCAATGAGCAGTTCTTC
TRBJ2-7,few,TRBV5-1,.,CASSLALGDYEQYF,TGCGCCAGCAGCTTGGCGTTAGGGGACTACGAGCAGTACTTC
TRBJ1-1,few,TRBV5-1,.,CASSSAARTEAFF,TGCGCCAGCAGTTCGGCGGCCCGGACTGAAGCTTTCTTT
TRBJ1-1,few,TRBV11-2,.,CASSPIHGKGNTEAFF,TGTGCCAGCAGCCCCATCCACGGTAAAGGGAACACTGAAGCTTTCTTT
TRBJ2-1,few,TRBV29-1,.,CSVLILMGEQFF,TGCAGCGTTCTCATTTTGATGGGTGAGCAGTTCTTC
TRBJ1-1,few,TRBV20-1,.,CSAERGNTEAFF,TGCAGTGCCGAGAGGGGGAACACTGAAGCTTTCTTT
TRBJ2-3,.,TRBV7-3,TRBD2,CASSLMVAGGSDTQYF,TGTGCCAGCAGCTTAATGGTAGCGGGGGGCTCAGATACGCAGTATTTT
TRBJ1-1,.,TRBV19,.,CASTRRRGLGTFF,TGTGCCAGTACCCGGAGGAGGGGGTTAGGAACTTTCTTT
TRBJ2-2,.,TRBV20-1,.,CSATRVRTGELFF,TGCAGTGCTACGAGGGTTCGGACCGGGGAGCTGTTTTTT
TRBJ2-5,few,TRBV7-2,.,CASSPRVAQETQYF,TGTGCCAGCAGCCCCCGGGTAGCTCAAGAGACCCAGTACTTC
TRBJ1-5,.,TRBV29-1,TRBD1,CSARADRADQPQHF,TGCAGCGCCAGGGCGGACAGGGCGGACCAGCCCCAGCATTTT
TRBJ1-4,.,TRBV27,.,CASSPGAKHEKLFF,TGTGCCAGCAGCCCGGGGGCGAAGCATGAAAAACTGTTTTTT
TRBJ2-2,.,TRBV10-3,TRBD1,CAISARTGGPGELFF,TGTGCCATCAGTGCTCGGACAGGGGGCCCCGGGGAGCTGTTTTTT
TRBJ2-4,few,TRBV5-4,TRBD2,CASSKGLAENIQYF,TGTGCCAGCAGCAAAGGACTAGCCGAAAACATTCAGTACTTC
TRBJ1-2,few,TRBV3-1,.,CASSQGPTGSTF,TGTGCCAGCAGCCAAGGGCCCACCGGGAGCACCTTC
TRBJ2-1,many,TRBV9,.,CASSVGGAALKSSYNEQFF,TGTGCCAGCAGCGTAGGTGGGGCCGCCCTAAAAAGCTCCTACAATGAGCAGTTCTTC
TRBJ2-1,many,TRBV5-4,.,CASSETGREQFF,TGTGCCAGCAGCGAGACAGGACGCGAGCAGTTCTTC